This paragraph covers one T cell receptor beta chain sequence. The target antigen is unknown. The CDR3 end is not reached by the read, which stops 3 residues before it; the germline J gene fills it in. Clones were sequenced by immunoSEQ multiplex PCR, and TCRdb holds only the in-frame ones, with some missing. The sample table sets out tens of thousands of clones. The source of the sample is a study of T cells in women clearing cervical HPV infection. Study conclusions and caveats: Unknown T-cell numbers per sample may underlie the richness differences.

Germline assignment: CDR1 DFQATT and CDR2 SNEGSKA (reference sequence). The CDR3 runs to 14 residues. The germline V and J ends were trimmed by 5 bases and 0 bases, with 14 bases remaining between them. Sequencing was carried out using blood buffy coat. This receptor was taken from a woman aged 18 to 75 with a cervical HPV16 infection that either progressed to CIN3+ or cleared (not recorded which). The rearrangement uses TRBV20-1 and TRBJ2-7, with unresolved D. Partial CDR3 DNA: TGCAGTGCTCCTCCCCGAGTTAGCTCCTACGAG. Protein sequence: CSAPPRVSSYE. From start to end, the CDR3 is CSAPPRVSSYEQYF.